Listed here are 21 T cell receptor beta chains from one sample, sequenced in a study of blood T cell repertoires in COVID-19. Measured with immunoSEQ multiplex PCR; TCRdb has only the in-frame clones, and not every one. Counted here are about 500,000 clones, around 90% occurring once; the ten biggest clones make up about 8%. The specimen was peripheral blood. Receptors were obtained from a woman between 45 and 65 years old with COVID-19, enrolled during active disease.

The rearrangement joins TRBV6-1 to TRBJ2-1; 8 bases agree with TRBD2. V dropped 2 bases and J dropped 9; count of bases not matched to a gene: 6. The CDR3 runs 14 residues. CDR1 is MNHNS and CDR2 is SASEGT in the germline V gene. CDR3 DNA sequence: TGTGCCAGCAGTGAACAGCGGGGGACGAGTGAGCAGTTCTTC. Residues: CASSEQRGTSEQFF.

This chain uses TRBV7-8 with TRBJ1-5; D remains ambiguous. V gave up 3 bases and J gave up 0 bases, with 3 bases separating them. Germline loops: CDR1 SGHVS, CDR2 FQNEAQ. The CDR3 is made up of 13 amino acids. CDR3: CASSFGSNQPQHF. CDR3 coding DNA: TGTGCCAGCAGCTTCGGTAGCAATCAGCCCCAGCATTTT.

V and J are TRBV9 and TRBJ2-2; 11 bases fit TRBD2. V was clipped by 4 bases and J by 9 bases; unmatched bases: 8. The CDR3 sequence is 15 residues long. Germline lookup yields CDR1 SGDLS and CDR2 YYNGEE. CDR3 sequence reads: CASSLVSGGVRELFF. The CDR3 bases are TGTGCCAGCAGCCTCGTTAGCGGGGGGGTCCGGGAGCTGTTTTTT.

This chain links TRBV5-5 with TRBJ1-2; 12 positions match TRBD1. The CDR3 loop spans 17 amino acids. V was clipped by 0 bases and J by 5 bases; unmatched bases: 8. Germline CDR1 reads SGHKS; CDR2 reads YYEKEE (reference sequence). CDR3 coding DNA: TGTGCCAGCAGCTTGGATATTGGGACAGGGGGCGCTTATGGCTACACCTTC. Translation gives CASSLDIGTGGAYGYTF.

This clone has only a few counts. J is TRBJ1-6 and V is TRBV7-2, with 7 bases lining up with TRBD1. CDR3 length: 16 residues. CDR1 and CDR2 from the germline V gene are SGHTA and FQGNSA. J gave up 7 bases and V 2 bases, and 8 bases lay outside the gene matches. CDR3: CASSLIPGQENSPLHF. The CDR3 DNA reads as TGTGCCAGCAGCTTAATCCCTGGACAGGAGAATTCACCCCTCCACTTT. The full variable domain, its missing parts supplied by reference TRBV7-2 and TRBJ1-6, is GAGVSQSPSNKVTEKGKDVELRCDPISGHTALYWYRQSLGQGLEFLIYFQGNSAPDKSGLPSDRFSAERTGGSVSTLTIQRTQQEDSAVYLCASSLIPGQENSPLHFGNGTRLTVT.

CDR3 residues: CASSGVPQAQHF. The CDR3 DNA follows: TGTGCCAGCAGTGGAGTCCCTCAAGCCCAGCATTTT. The chain is built from TRBV2 and TRBJ1-5; D gene uncertain. Germline assignment: CDR1 SNHLY and CDR2 FYNNEI. Trimming stripped 4 bases from V and 11 bases from J, with 12 bases between. This CDR3 has 12 residues. The full variable domain, with the rest looked up from reference TRBV2 and TRBJ1-5, is EPEVTQTPSHQVTQMGQEVILRCVPISNHLYFYWYRQILGQKVEFLVSFYNNEISEKSEIFDDQFSVERPDGSNFTLKIRSTKLEDSAMYFCASSGVPQAQHFGDGTRLSIL.

The genes are TRBV24-1 and TRBJ2-1, with 13 nucleotides matching TRBD2. The CDR3 is 14 residues long. The J segment lost 12 bases and the V segment lost 3 bases, leaving 4 bases of the junction unmatched. Germline CDR1 KGHDR, CDR2 SFDVKD. The CDR3 DNA is TGTGCCACCAGTGATCGACTAGCGGGGGGCCTGCAGTTCTTC. Translation gives CATSDRLAGGLQFF.

The chain joins TRBV25-1 to TRBJ2-1; 7 nucleotides agree with TRBD2. This CDR3 has 15 residues. Trimming at V came to 8 bases and at J to 0 bases, leaving 7 bases not matched to a gene. Germline V lookup: CDR1 MGHDK, CDR2 SYGVNS. The CDR3 reads CASLMGGGSYNEQFF. As DNA, the CDR3 is TGTGCCAGCCTCATGGGGGGGGGCTCCTACAATGAGCAGTTCTTC.

This chain's CDR3 is CASSQDRSGGDSDTQYF. CDR3 nucleotides: TGCGCCAGCAGCCAAGATAGGAGCGGGGGGGATTCAGATACGCAGTATTTT. This chain links TRBV4-1 with TRBJ2-3; 10 bases match TRBD2. This CDR3 is 17 amino acids long. V was clipped by 0 bases and J by 4 bases; unmatched bases: 7. Germline V CDR1 and CDR2: MGHRA, YSYEKL.

In its sample, this clone was seen a few times. The V and J genes are TRBV27 and TRBJ1-1, with D perhaps TRBD1 (6 bases). This CDR3 is 13 amino acids long. Trimming left V 3 bases short and J 4 bases short, with 9 bases between. Germline assignment: CDR1 MNHEY and CDR2 SMNVEV (reference sequence). CDR3 DNA: TGTGCCAGCAGTTTCCACAGGGCCACTGAAGCTTTCTTT. It codes for CASSFHRATEAFF.

The J gene is TRBJ1-3, the V gene TRBV28, with TRBD1 as a possible D gene (6 bases). The length of the CDR3 is 15 residues. CDR1 and CDR2 from the germline V gene are MDHEN and SYDVKM. V lost 4 bases to trimming and J lost 2 bases, with 12 bases between them. The CDR3 reads CASSYQGTTGNTIYF. The CDR3, as DNA: TGTGCCAGCAGTTATCAGGGGACAACTGGAAACACCATATATTTT.

This rearrangement joins TRBV24-1 to TRBJ2-2; the match to TRBD2 covers 7 bases. Germline CDR1 is KGHDR and CDR2 is SFDVKD. The CDR3 has 14 residues. Trimming at V came to 4 bases and at J to 5 bases, leaving 3 bases not matched to a gene. In DNA form, the CDR3 reads TGTGCCACCAGTGAAGCGGGGTGGACCGGGGAGCTGTTTTTT. Amino acid sequence: CATSEAGWTGELFF.

The V gene is TRBV7-3, the J gene TRBJ2-3; D might be TRBD2 (7 bases). CDR3 length: 16 amino acids. Germline values: CDR1 SGHTA, CDR2 FQGTGA. V dropped 2 bases and J dropped 4 bases, with 16 bases sitting between them. CDR3 bases: TGTGCCAGCAGCTTACAACCGGGGGGCGGCGCAGATACGCAGTATTTT. Its translation is CASSLQPGGGADTQYF.

This chain joins TRBV5-4 and TRBJ1-2; 7 bases fit TRBD1. V gave up 4 bases and J gave up 1 base; unmatched junction bases: 16. The germline CDR1 and CDR2 sequences are SGHNT and YYREEE (reference sequence). The CDR3 is made up of 18 amino acids. The CDR3 region is CASSITYRGRLNNYGYTF. CDR3 nucleotides: TGTGCCAGCAGCATCACTTACAGGGGCCGACTTAATAACTATGGCTACACCTTC.

The chain is built from TRBV6-2 or TRBV6-3 and TRBJ2-7; tentative D call: TRBD1 (6 bases). This CDR3 contains 14 residues. Germline V gene sequence: CDR1 MNHEY, CDR2 SVGEGT. Trimming left V 3 bases short and J 2 bases short, with 11 bases between. Here the CDR3 DNA reads TGTGCCAGCAGTTATGCTAACAGGGCCTACGAGCAGTACTTC. This gives the protein CASSYANRAYEQYF.

As DNA, the CDR3 is TGCGCCAGCAGCCTTCTAGGACGGGCAGCTCGAGGAGGAAGCTCCTACGAGCAGTACTTC. Its translation: CASSLLGRAARGGSSYEQYF. This chain uses TRBV4-1 with TRBJ2-7, with D possibly matching TRBD2 (5 bases). The CDR3 loop spans 20 amino acids. With 4 bases removed from V and 0 bases from J, the gap between germline ends came to 28 bases. Per germline, CDR1 MGHRA and CDR2 YSYEKL.

V and J are TRBV10-2 and TRBJ1-5; no reliable D call. Germline CDR1 and CDR2: WSHSY and SAAADI. V was pared by 6 bases and J by 7 bases, with 13 bases between. CDR3 size: 13 residues. The CDR3 DNA sequence: TGCGCCAGCAGCCTAAAAGTGACACAGCCCCAGCATTTT. Translation: CASSLKVTQPQHF.

The chain links TRBV10-3 to TRBJ1-2; 8 nucleotides line up with TRBD1. This CDR3 has 14 amino acids. In germline, CDR1 is ENHRY, CDR2 SYGVKD. Unmatched junction bases numbered 4, after V lost 5 bases and J lost 2 bases. The CDR3 coding sequence is TGTGCCATCAGTTCGACAGGGGAGAACTATGGCTACACCTTC. Translation gives CAISSTGENYGYTF.

Only a few counts were recorded for this clone. Other nucleotide sequences in the sample specify the same CDR3. V usage is TRBV2 and J usage is TRBJ1-2; D perhaps matches TRBD1 (5 bases). Germline V CDR1 and CDR2: SNHLY, FYNNEI. V was pared by 8 bases and J by 3 bases, with 7 bases between. This CDR3 comprises 11 residues. The CDR3 here is CASGGDYGYTF. DNA for the CDR3: TGTGCCAGCGGAGGGGACTATGGCTACACCTTC. The whole variable domain, remainder taken from reference TRBV2 and TRBJ1-2, is EPEVTQTPSHQVTQMGQEVILRCVPISNHLYFYWYRQILGQKVEFLVSFYNNEISEKSEIFDDQFSVERPDGSNFTLKIRSTKLEDSAMYFCASGGDYGYTFGSGTRLTVV.

Remarks on this clone: The germline gene is not matched at one end of the junction; a read error may be the cause. V is TRBV7-3 and J is TRBJ2-6, with 8 positions matching TRBD1. Germline-derived CDR1 and CDR2 are SGHTA and FQGTGA. There are 18 residues in the CDR3. The CDR3 DNA reads as TGTGCCAGCACCTTAAACCGGGACAGGCGAAGAGGGGCCAACGTCCTGACTTTC. Translating it yields CASTLNRDRRRGANVLTF.

This chain uses TRBV18 with TRBJ1-2, with 10 bases aligning to TRBD1. The CDR3 covers 15 residues. Germline CDR1 is KGHSH and CDR2 is LQKENI. V was pared by 6 bases and J by 5 bases, with 9 bases of the junction left unmatched. For the CDR3, the DNA is TGTGCCAGCTCCCCCGGGACAGGGGCCCAGTATGGCTACACCTTC. This codes for CASSPGTGAQYGYTF.